This TCR beta chain was sequenced in a study of cytomegalovirus exposure and HLA in healthy donors. The PCR used 60 Vbeta and 13 Jbeta primers. Produced via immunoSEQ multiplex PCR; TCRdb's table is partial and in-frame only. The sample consists of around 130,000 clones, around 80% of them appearing once. Germline trimming cut 1 base from V and 6 bases from J; bases unmatched to any gene: 16. This CDR3 spans 18 amino acids. The V gene's germline CDR1 is SGHAT and CDR2 FQNNGV. This TCR was recovered from a woman aged 40 to 50 in good health and CMV-seronegative. The chain uses TRBV11-2 and TRBJ2-7; TRBD2 matches 9 bases. Material for sequencing was PBMCs. The CDR3, as DNA: TGTGCCAGCAGCTTAGTCCGACTAGCGGTTCGAACCACGTCCGAGCAGTACTTC. Translated: CASSLVRLAVRTTSEQYF.